This T cell receptor beta chain is drawn from a study of T cell responses to AZD1222 COVID-19 vaccine. Study summary: Second-dose schedules of about 4 or about 12 weeks were combined. Notes on the study in general: It should be noted that donors were predominantly white British and more often female, and clonal diversity was possibly underestimated. Spike-specific TCR breadth and depth both grew after two AZD1222 doses. It was only six AZD1222 recipients who were seropositive at baseline.

A note on this clone: Its antigen is unidentified.

Method: immunoSEQ multiplex PCR; TCRdb's copy keeps in-frame clones and lacks some. The sample comprises around 150,000 clones, 85% to 95% of which are singletons, and roughly 1.2% rests with the top ten. Sequences were derived from peripheral blood, sampled on day 0 of AZD1222 vaccination. This TCR derives from an adult in good health.

The CDR3 sequence is CASSLAVGRDQETQYF. CDR3 in DNA: TGTGCCAGCAGCTTGGCGGTGGGCCGGGACCAAGAGACCCAGTACTTC. This chain uses TRBV5-4 with TRBJ2-5, with D hard to call. The CDR3 is made up of 16 amino acids. In germline, CDR1 is SGHNT, CDR2 YYREEE (reference sequence). V gave up 0 bases and J gave up 0 bases, with 12 bases separating them.